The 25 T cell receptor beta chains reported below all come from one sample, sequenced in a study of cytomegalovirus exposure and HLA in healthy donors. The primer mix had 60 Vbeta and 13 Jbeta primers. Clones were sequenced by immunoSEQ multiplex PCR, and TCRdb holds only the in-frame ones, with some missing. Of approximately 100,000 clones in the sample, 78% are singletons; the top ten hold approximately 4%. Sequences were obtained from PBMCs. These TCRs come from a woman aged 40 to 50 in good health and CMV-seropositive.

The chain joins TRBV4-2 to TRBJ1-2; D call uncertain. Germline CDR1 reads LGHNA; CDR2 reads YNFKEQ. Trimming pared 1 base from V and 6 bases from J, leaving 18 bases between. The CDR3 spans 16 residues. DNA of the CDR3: TGTGCCAGCAGCCAAGGGGGAGCGGGTGTGATAAATGGCTACACCTTC. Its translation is CASSQGGAGVINGYTF.

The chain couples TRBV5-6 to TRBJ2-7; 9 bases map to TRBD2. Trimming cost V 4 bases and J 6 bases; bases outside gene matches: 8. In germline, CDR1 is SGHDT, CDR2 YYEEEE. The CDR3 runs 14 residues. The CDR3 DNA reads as TGTGCCAGCAGCGTCCCTAGCGGGAAAGGCGAGCAGTACTTC. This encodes CASSVPSGKGEQYF.

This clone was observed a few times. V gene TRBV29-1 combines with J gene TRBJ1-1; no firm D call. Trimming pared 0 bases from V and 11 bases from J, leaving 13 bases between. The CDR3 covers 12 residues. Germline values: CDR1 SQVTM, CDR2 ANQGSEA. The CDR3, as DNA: TGCAGCGTTGAAGATGGAGCGACGGTCGCTTTCTTT. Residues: CSVEDGATVAFF. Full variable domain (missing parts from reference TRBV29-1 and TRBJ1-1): SAVISQKPSRDICQRGTSLTIQCQVDSQVTMMFWYRQQPGQSLTLIATANQGSEATYESGFVIDKFPISRPNLTFSTLTVSNMSPEDSSIYLCSVEDGATVAFFGQGTRLTVV.

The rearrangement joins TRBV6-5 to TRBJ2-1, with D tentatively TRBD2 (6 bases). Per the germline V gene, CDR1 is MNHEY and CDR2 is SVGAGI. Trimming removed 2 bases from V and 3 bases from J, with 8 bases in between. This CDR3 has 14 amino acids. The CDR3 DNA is TGTGCCAGCAGTTACCCCGGGGGCTACAATGAGCAGTTCTTC. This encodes CASSYPGGYNEQFF.

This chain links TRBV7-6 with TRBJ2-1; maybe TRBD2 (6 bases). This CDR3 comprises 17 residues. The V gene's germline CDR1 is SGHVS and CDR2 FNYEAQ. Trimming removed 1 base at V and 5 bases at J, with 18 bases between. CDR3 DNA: TGTGCCAGCAGCTTAGGGAGGCTCAAGACTAGGGACAATGAGCAGTTCTTC. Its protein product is CASSLGRLKTRDNEQFF.

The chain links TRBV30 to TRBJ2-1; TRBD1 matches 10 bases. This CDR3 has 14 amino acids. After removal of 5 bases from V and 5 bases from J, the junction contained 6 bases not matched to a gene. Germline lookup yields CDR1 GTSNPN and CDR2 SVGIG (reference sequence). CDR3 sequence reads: CAWFGTGEHNEQFF. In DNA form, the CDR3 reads TGTGCCTGGTTCGGGACAGGGGAACACAATGAGCAGTTCTTC.

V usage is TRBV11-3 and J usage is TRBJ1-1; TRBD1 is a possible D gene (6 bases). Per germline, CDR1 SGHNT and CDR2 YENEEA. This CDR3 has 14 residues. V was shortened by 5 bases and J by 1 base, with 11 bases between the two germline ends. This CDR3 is CASSLRDKNTEAFF. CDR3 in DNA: TGTGCCAGCAGCCTTCGGGACAAGAACACTGAAGCTTTCTTT.

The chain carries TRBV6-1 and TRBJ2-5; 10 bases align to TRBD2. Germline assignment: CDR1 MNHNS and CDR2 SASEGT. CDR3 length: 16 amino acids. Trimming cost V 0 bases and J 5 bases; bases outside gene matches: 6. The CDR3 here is CASSEAYLAGVETQYF. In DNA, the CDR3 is TGTGCCAGCAGTGAAGCTTATCTAGCGGGAGTTGAGACCCAGTACTTC.

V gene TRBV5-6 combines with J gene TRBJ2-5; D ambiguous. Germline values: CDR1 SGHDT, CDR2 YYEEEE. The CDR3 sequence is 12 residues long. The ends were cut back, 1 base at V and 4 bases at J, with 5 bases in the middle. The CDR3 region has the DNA TGTGCCAGCAGCTTGTTCGGAGAGACCCAGTACTTC. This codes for CASSLFGETQYF.

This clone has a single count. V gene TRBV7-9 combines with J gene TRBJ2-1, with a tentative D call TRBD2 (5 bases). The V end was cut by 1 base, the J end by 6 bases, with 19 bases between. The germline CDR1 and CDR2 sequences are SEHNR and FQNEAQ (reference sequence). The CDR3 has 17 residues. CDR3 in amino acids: CASSLVGESLWSNEQFF. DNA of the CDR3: TGTGCCAGCAGCTTAGTGGGAGAGTCCCTTTGGTCCAATGAGCAGTTCTTC.

The CDR3 region is CSARLGTEQAFF. Written as DNA, the CDR3 is TGCAGCGCCCGACTCGGGACAGAGCAAGCTTTCTTT. The rearrangement links TRBV29-1 to TRBJ1-1; 7 bases are a match to TRBD1. CDR3 size: 12 residues. Germline CDR1 reads SQVTM; CDR2 reads ANQGSEA. After removal of 7 bases from V and 9 bases from J, the junction contained 11 bases not matched to a gene. Filled out from reference TRBV29-1 and TRBJ1-1, the complete variable domain reads SAVISQKPSRDICQRGTSLTIQCQVDSQVTMMFWYRQQPGQSLTLIATANQGSEATYESGFVIDKFPISRPNLTFSTLTVSNMSPEDSSIYLCSARLGTEQAFFGQGTRLTVV.

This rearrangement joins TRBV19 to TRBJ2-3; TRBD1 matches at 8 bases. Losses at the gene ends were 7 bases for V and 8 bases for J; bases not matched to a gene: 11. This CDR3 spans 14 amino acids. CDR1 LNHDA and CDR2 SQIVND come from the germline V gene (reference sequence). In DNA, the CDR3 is TGTGCCAGTACCCTCTCCTCAGGGGGCGGTACGCAGTATTTT. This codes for CASTLSSGGGTQYF. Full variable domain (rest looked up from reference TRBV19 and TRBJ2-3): DGGITQSPKYLFRKEGQNVTLSCEQNLNHDAMYWYRQDPGQGLRLIYYSQIVNDFQKGDIAEGYSVSREKKESFPLTVTSAQKNPTAFYLCASTLSSGGGTQYFGPGTRLTVL.

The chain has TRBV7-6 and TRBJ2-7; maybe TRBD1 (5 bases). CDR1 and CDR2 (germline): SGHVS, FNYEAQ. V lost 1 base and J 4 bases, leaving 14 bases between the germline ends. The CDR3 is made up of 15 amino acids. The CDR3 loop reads CASSLGAGSSYEQYF. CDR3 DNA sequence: TGTGCCAGCAGCTTAGGGGCAGGGTCCTCTTACGAGCAGTACTTC.

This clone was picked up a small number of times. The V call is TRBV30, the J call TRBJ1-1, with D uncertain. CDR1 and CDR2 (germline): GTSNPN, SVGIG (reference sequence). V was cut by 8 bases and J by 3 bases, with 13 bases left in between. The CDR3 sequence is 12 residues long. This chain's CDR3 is CAGHRAYTEAFF. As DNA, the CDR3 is TGTGCCGGCCACCGTGCCTACACTGAAGCTTTCTTT.

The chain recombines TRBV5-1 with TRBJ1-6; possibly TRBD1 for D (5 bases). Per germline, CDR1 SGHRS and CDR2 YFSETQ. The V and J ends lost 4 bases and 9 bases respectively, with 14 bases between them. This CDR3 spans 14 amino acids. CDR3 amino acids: CASSPRDSGSPLHF. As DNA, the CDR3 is TGCGCCAGCAGCCCCCGGGACTCCGGTTCACCCCTCCACTTT.

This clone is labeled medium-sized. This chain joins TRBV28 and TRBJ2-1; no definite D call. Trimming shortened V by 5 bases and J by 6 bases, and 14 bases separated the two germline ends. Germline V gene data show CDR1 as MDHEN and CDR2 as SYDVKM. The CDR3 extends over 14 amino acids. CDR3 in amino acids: CASSLLGEANEQFF. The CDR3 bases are TGTGCCAGCAGTCTCCTAGGCGAAGCCAATGAGCAGTTCTTC.

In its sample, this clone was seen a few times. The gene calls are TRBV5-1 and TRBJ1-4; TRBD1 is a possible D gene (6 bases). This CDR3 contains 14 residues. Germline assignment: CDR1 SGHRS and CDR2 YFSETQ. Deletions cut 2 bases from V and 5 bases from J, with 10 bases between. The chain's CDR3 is CASSFGQGNEKLFF. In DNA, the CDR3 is TGCGCCAGCAGCTTCGGGCAGGGGAATGAAAAACTGTTTTTT.

The CDR3 nucleotides are TGTGCCAGCAGTGAAGCAGGGACTAGCCCCGGGGAGCTGTTTTTT. It codes for CASSEAGTSPGELFF. This chain links TRBV6-1 with TRBJ2-2; TRBD2 matches at 9 bases. Germline-derived CDR1 and CDR2 are MNHNS and SASEGT. V trimming: 0 bases; J trimming: 6 bases; junction bases outside the gene matches: 2. The CDR3 runs to 15 residues.

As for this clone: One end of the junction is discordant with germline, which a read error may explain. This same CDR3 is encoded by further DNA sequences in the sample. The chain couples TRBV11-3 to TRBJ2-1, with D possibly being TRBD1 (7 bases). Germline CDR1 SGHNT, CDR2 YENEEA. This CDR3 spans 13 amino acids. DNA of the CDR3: TGCGCCAGCAGCCCGGACAGGAGGGGGGAGCAGTTCTTC. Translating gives CASSPDRRGEQFF.

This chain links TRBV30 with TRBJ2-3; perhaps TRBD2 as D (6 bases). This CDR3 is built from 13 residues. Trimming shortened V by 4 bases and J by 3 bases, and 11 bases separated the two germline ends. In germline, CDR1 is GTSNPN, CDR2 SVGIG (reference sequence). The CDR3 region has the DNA TGTGCCTGGAACTCTGGGGGGACAGATACGCAGTATTTT. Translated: CAWNSGGTDTQYF. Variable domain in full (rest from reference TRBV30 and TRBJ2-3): SQTIHQWPATLVQPVGSPLSLECTVEGTSNPNLYWYRQAAGRGLQLLFYSVGIGQISSEVPQNLSASRPQDRQFILSSKKLLLSDSGFYLCAWNSGGTDTQYFGPGTRLTVL.

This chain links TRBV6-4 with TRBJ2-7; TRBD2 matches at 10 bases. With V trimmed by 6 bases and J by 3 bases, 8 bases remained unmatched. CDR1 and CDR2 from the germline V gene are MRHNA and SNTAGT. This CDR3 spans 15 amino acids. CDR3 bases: TGTGCCAGCAGCGGTCCTAGCGGGGGAAACTACGAGCAGTACTTC. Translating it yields CASSGPSGGNYEQYF.

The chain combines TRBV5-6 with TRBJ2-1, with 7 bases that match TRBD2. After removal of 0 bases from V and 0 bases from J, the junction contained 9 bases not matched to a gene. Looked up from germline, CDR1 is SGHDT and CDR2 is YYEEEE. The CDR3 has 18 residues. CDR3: CASSLEAGVLSSYNEQFF. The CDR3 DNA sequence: TGTGCCAGCAGCTTGGAGGCGGGGGTCCTCAGCTCCTACAATGAGCAGTTCTTC.

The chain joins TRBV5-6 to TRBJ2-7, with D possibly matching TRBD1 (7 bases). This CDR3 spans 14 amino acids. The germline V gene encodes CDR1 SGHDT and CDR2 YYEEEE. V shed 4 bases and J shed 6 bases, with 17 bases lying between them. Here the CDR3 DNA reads TGTGCCAGCAGCCTTCAGGGGGGAGCTGGCGAGCAGTACTTC. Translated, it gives CASSLQGGAGEQYF.

CDR3 DNA: TGCGCCAGCAGCCAAGAAGCTAGCTCCTACAATGAGCAGTTCTTC. Its protein is CASSQEASSYNEQFF. This rearrangement joins TRBV4-1 to TRBJ2-1; unclear D gene. Germline values: CDR1 MGHRA, CDR2 YSYEKL. Between the trimmed V and J ends, which lost 0 bases and 0 bases, there was a span of 6 bases. CDR3 length equals 15 residues.

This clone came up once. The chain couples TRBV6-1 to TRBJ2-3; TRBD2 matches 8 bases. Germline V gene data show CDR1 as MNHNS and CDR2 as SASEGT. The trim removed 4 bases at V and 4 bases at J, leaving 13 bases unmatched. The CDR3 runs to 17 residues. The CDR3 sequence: CASSVGSGGRLPDTQYF. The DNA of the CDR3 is TGTGCCAGCAGTGTAGGGTCTGGCGGGAGGTTGCCAGATACGCAGTATTTT.